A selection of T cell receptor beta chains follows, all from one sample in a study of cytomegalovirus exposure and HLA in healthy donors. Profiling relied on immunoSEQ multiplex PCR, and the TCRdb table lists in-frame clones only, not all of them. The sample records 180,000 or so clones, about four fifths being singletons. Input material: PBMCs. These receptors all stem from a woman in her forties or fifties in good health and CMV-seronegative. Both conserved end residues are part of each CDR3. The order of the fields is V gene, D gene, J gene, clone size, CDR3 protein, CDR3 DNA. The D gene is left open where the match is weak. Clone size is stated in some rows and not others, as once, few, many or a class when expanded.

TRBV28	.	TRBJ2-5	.	CASSPMLPEAQYF	TGTGCCAGCAGCCCTATGCTGCCGGAGGCCCAGTACTTC
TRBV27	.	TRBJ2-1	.	CASSFLLLTPRFRSSYNEQFF	TGTGCCAGCAGTTTTCTACTCCTGACCCCCCGGTTCCGGAGCTCCTACAATGAGCAGTTCTTC
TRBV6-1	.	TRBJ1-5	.	CASSEPYQPQHF	TGTGCCAGCAGTGAACCCTATCAGCCCCAGCATTTT
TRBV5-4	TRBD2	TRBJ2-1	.	CASSYPSGRSFSSYNEQLF	TGTGCCAGCAGCTACCCTAGCGGGAGGAGTTTTAGTTCCTACAATGAGCAGCTCTTC
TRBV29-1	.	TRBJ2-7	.	CSFCGGVIYEQYF	TGCAGCTTTTGTGGCGGGGTTATCTACGAGCAGTACTTC
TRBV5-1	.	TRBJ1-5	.	CASSLVGGLQPQHF	TGCGCCAGCAGCTTGGTCGGGGGGCTTCAGCCCCAGCATTTT
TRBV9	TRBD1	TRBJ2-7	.	CASSITGQGSLEQYF	TGTGCCAGCAGTATTACGGGACAGGGGTCCCTCGAGCAGTACTTC
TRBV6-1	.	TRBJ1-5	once	CASSENRGNQPQHF	TGTGCCAGCAGTGAAAACAGGGGCAATCAGCCCCAGCATTTT
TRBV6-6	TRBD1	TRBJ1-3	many	CASTPTRGRAGNTIYF	TGTGCCAGCACCCCAACCAGGGGGCGTGCGGGAAACACCATATATTTT
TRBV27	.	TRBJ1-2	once	CASAPTVNYGYTF	TGTGCCAGCGCTCCCACGGTGAACTATGGCTACACCTTC
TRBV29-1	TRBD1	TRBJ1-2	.	CSVLTGDNYGYTF	TGCAGCGTTCTGACAGGGGATAACTATGGCTACACCTTC
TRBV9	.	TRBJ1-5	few	CASSRGRDSNQPQHF	TGTGCCAGCAGCAGGGGCAGGGATAGCAATCAGCCCCAGCATTTT
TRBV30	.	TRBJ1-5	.	CAWSSTGHQPQHF	TGTGCCTGGAGTTCTACAGGGCATCAGCCCCAGCATTTT
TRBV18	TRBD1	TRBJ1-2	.	CASSPGRQGPGGYTF	TGTGCCAGCTCACCGGGACGACAGGGACCAGGTGGCTACACCTTC
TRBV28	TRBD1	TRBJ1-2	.	CASSLSLRGASYSYGYTF	TGTGCCAGCAGCCTAAGTCTCAGGGGGGCCTCTTATTCCTATGGCTACACCTTC
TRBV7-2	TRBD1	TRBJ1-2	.	CASSSPGTGAGYTF	TGTGCCAGCAGTTCGCCCGGGACAGGGGCCGGCTACACCTTC
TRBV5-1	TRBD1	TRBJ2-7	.	CASSPPRTGSDEQYF	TGCGCCAGCAGCCCCCCCCGGACAGGGAGCGACGAGCAGTACTTC
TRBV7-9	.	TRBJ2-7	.	CASSFSPTYEQYF	TGTGCCAGCAGCTTTTCCCCCACCTACGAGCAGTACTTC
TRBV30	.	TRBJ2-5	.	CAWSVRQGQETQYF	TGTGCCTGGAGTGTACGGCAGGGTCAAGAGACCCAGTACTTC
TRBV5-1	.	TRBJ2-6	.	CASSWEYRVGANVLTF	TGCGCCAGCAGCTGGGAGTACAGGGTTGGGGCCAACGTCCTGACTTTC
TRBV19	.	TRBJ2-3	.	CASSIDGGTDTQYF	TGTGCCAGTAGTATAGATGGAGGCACAGATACGCAGTATTTT
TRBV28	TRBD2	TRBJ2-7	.	CASTSAGTNSYEQYF	TGTGCCAGCACTTCAGCCGGGACTAATTCCTACGAGCAGTACTTC
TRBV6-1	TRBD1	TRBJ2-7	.	CASSEAWTGAYEQYF	TGTGCCAGCAGTGAAGCGTGGACAGGGGCCTACGAGCAGTACTTC
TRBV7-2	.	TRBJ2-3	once	CASSPDSPTDTQYF	TGTGCCAGCAGCCCCGACAGCCCCACAGATACGCAGTATTTT
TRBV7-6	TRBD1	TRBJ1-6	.	CASSLGTGVNNSPLHF	TGTGCCAGCAGCTTGGGGACAGGGGTGAATAATTCACCCCTCCACTTT